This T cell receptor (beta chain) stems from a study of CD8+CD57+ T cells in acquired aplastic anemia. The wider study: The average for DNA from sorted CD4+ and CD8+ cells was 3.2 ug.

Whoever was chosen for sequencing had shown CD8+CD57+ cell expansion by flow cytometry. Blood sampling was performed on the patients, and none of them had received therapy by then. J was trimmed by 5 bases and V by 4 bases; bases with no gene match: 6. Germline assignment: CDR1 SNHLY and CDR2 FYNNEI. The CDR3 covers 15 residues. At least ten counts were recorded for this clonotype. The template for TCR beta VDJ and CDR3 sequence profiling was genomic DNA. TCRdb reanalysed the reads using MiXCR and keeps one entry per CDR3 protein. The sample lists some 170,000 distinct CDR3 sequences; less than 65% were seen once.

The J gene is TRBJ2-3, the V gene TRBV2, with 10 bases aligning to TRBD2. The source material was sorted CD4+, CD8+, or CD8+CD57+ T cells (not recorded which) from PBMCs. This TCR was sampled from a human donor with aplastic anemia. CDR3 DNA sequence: TGTGCCAGCAGTGTGCTAGCGGGAGACGTAGATACGCAGTATTTT. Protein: CASSVLAGDVDTQYF.